Listed below are T cell receptor beta chains from one sample, sequenced in a study of shared clonotypes between healthy human individuals. TCRdb's copy holds only in-frame clones and misses some; the assay was immunoSEQ multiplex PCR. The table has 2 million to 2.5 million clones, roughly 93% seen once. The sample comprised naive CD4+ T cells from PBMCs. These receptors were collected from a man aged 18 to 30 in good health. Some clones in this sample may be carry-over from other donors' samples. CDR3s include the opening cysteine and the closing phenylalanine or tryptophan. The D gene is left open where the match is weak. Only part of the rows carry a size: once, few, many, or a class if the clone is expanded.

V,J,size,D,DNA,CDR3
TRBV30,TRBJ2-3,.,TRBD2,TGTGCCTGGAGTGTGACTAGCGGAAGCACAGATACGCAGTATTTT,CAWSVTSGSTDTQYF
TRBV4-2,TRBJ2-7,.,TRBD2,TGTGCCAGCAGCCTGCTCGGGGAGCGGGGGGACTCTTACGAGCAGTACTTC,CASSLLGERGDSYEQYF
TRBV28,TRBJ1-2,.,.,TGTGCCAGCAGCGGGGGGAGGGTGCATGGCTACACCTTC,CASSGGRVHGYTF
TRBV19,TRBJ1-1,.,.,TGTGCCACCCGTCCCGGACCCATGAACACTGAAGCTTTCTTT,CATRPGPMNTEAFF
TRBV2,TRBJ2-3,.,TRBD1,TGTGCCAGCGGCGGGACAGGGGTTCCAGATACGCAGTATTTT,CASGGTGVPDTQYF
TRBV4-2,TRBJ2-7,.,.,TGTGCCAGCAGCCAAGTTAGCGTCGACCGCTACGAGCAGTACTTC,CASSQVSVDRYEQYF
TRBV14,TRBJ2-7,.,.,TGTGCCAGCAGCCAAAATCGGGGCAGGGGTGTGCAGTACTTC,CASSQNRGRGVQYF
TRBV5-1,TRBJ2-1,.,TRBD2,TGCGCCAGCAGCTTGCGGAGCGGGGGGGCCGGGTATGAGCAGTTCTTC,CASSLRSGGAGYEQFF
TRBV4-3,TRBJ2-3,.,.,TGCGCCAGCAGCCTACAGGACGAAAGCACAGATACGCAGTATTTT,CASSLQDESTDTQYF
TRBV7-8,TRBJ2-7,.,.,TGTGCCAGCAGCTTAGGACACGGATACGAGCAGTACTTC,CASSLGHGYEQYF
TRBV7-3,TRBJ2-7,.,TRBD1,TGTGCCAGCAGCTTATTAGGACAGGGCGAGCAGTACTTC,CASSLLGQGEQYF
TRBV2,TRBJ2-4,.,TRBD2,TGTGCCAGCAGTGGACTAGCCGGGACAGCCAAAAACATTCAGTACTTC,CASSGLAGTAKNIQYF
TRBV7-8,TRBJ2-5,few,.,TGTGCCAGCAGCTTAACCGTACAAGAGACCCAGTACTTC,CASSLTVQETQYF